This TCR beta chain was obtained from a study of breast tumors, draining lymph nodes, adjacent tissues. TCRdb passed the multiplex PCR reads through MiXCR, listing each CDR3 protein once. This table holds fewer than 90,000 distinct CDR3 sequences, approximately 28% found once. The lymph nodes were axillary draining lymph nodes from breast cancer patients. This CDR3 spans 17 amino acids. Germline V gene lookup returns CDR1 SNHLY and CDR2 FYNNEI. Germline trimming cut 8 bases from V and 3 bases from J; bases unmatched to any gene: 10. Sequencing used axillary lymph node tissue. The chain has TRBV2 and TRBJ2-3, with 14 bases lining up with TRBD2. This TCR was recovered from a female donor with breast cancer. Some clones in this sample may be carry-over from other donors' samples. CDR3 residues: CASRRLAGGPGTDTQYF. Written as DNA, the CDR3 is TGTGCCAGCCGCCGACTAGCGGGAGGGCCAGGGACAGATACGCAGTATTTT.